A single sample gave rise to the 20 T cell receptor beta chains below, sequenced in a study of cytomegalovirus exposure and HLA in healthy donors. TCRdb's table, derived via immunoSEQ multiplex PCR, lists solely in-frame clones and lacks some. The data hold 150,000 to 200,000 clones, with roughly nine tenths observed a single time. Material: PBMCs. The receptors derive from a woman in her 30s in good health and CMV-seronegative.

The chain carries TRBV11-1 and TRBJ2-5; 13 nucleotides match TRBD2. In germline, CDR1 is SGHAT, CDR2 FQDESV (reference sequence). V trimming: 6 bases; J trimming: 4 bases; junction bases outside the gene matches: 11. CDR3 length: 17 amino acids. CDR3 sequence: CASRLMGLAGSGETQYF. In DNA form, the CDR3 reads TGTGCCAGCAGATTAATGGGACTAGCGGGATCGGGAGAGACCCAGTACTTC.

The chain has TRBV10-3 and TRBJ1-1; D ambiguous. Trimming took 0 bases from V and 2 from J, leaving 10 bases between them. The CDR3 spans 15 residues. Germline assignment: CDR1 ENHRY and CDR2 SYGVKD. The CDR3 reads CAISESAQRNTEAFF. In DNA form, the CDR3 reads TGTGCCATCAGTGAGTCGGCCCAGAGAAACACTGAAGCTTTCTTT.

V is TRBV7-6 and J is TRBJ2-7, with 9 nucleotides matching TRBD1. The CDR3 sequence is 15 residues long. Germline V gene lookup returns CDR1 SGHVS and CDR2 FNYEAQ. V trimming: 3 bases; J trimming: 2 bases; junction bases outside the gene matches: 5. CDR3 sequence: CASSLGQGWTYEQYF. The DNA of the CDR3 is TGTGCCAGCAGCTTGGGACAGGGATGGACCTACGAGCAGTACTTC.

V gene TRBV19 combines with J gene TRBJ2-2, with 7 bases fitting TRBD1. Germline V gene lookup returns CDR1 LNHDA and CDR2 SQIVND (reference sequence). This CDR3 spans 15 amino acids. Germline trimming cut 5 bases from V and 1 base from J; bases unmatched to any gene: 4. The CDR3 sequence is CASSVRQGNTGELFF. For the CDR3, the DNA is TGTGCCAGTAGTGTTAGACAGGGGAACACCGGGGAGCTGTTTTTT.

This chain joins TRBV6-5 and TRBJ2-1, with a tentative D call TRBD1 (6 bases). This CDR3 is 15 amino acids long. CDR1 and CDR2 (germline): MNHEY, SVGAGI. Between the trimmed V and J ends, which lost 6 bases and 0 bases, there was a span of 12 bases. Here the CDR3 reads CASSTDRRSYNEQFF. In nucleotides, the CDR3 is TGTGCCAGCAGCACGGACAGACGCTCCTACAATGAGCAGTTCTTC.

J is TRBJ2-7 and V is TRBV18, with TRBD1 matching 11 bases. CDR1 and CDR2 (germline): KGHSH, LQKENI. CDR3 length: 15 amino acids. The ends lost 6 bases at V and 4 bases at J; junction bases unmatched: 8. The CDR3 bases are TGTGCCAGCTCCCCCGGACAGGGGGCAATGTACGAGCAGTACTTC. It translates to CASSPGQGAMYEQYF.

The chain links TRBV5-1 to TRBJ2-7; no firm D call. The germline CDR1 and CDR2 sequences are SGHRS and YFSETQ. Trimming pared 0 bases from V and 2 bases from J, leaving 9 bases between. There are 14 residues in the CDR3. The CDR3 sequence: CASSLGWVPYEQYF. DNA for the CDR3: TGCGCCAGCAGCTTGGGATGGGTACCCTACGAGCAGTACTTC.

This sequence joins TRBV7-9 and TRBJ2-7; 8 positions agree with TRBD1. The V segment lost 1 base and the J segment 6 bases; nucleotides outside the gene matches: 8. CDR3 size: 15 residues. Looked up from germline, CDR1 is SEHNR and CDR2 is FQNEAQ (reference sequence). CDR3 nucleotide sequence: TGTGCCAGCAGCTTAGTAGCAGGGGGCGCGTCCGAGCAGTACTTC. Translated: CASSLVAGGASEQYF. The variable domain in full, completed from reference TRBV7-9 and TRBJ2-7, reads DTGVSQNPRHKITKRGQNVTFRCDPISEHNRLYWYRQTLGQGPEFLTYFQNEAQLEKSRLLSDRFSAERPKGSFSTLEIQRTEQGDSAMYLCASSLVAGGASEQYFGPGTRLTVT.

This clone was counted once. The chain couples TRBV19 to TRBJ2-5, with D perhaps assigned TRBD1 or TRBD2 (5 bases each). CDR3 length: 14 residues. The V gene's germline CDR1 is LNHDA and CDR2 SQIVND (reference sequence). With 6 bases removed from V and 3 bases from J, the gap between germline ends came to 14 bases. The CDR3 here is CASSGWLGEETQYF. The DNA of the CDR3 is TGTGCCAGTAGCGGCTGGCTGGGGGAAGAGACCCAGTACTTC.

The chain employs TRBV7-6 and TRBJ1-2; 8 nucleotides line up with TRBD1. V shed 2 bases, J shed 8 bases, and the junction held 10 bases outside the gene matches. From germline, CDR1 is SGHVS and CDR2 FNYEAQ. The CDR3 runs to 15 residues. The CDR3 reads CASSLQGAREGGYTF. Written as DNA, the CDR3 is TGTGCCAGCAGCTTACAGGGGGCGCGAGAAGGAGGCTACACCTTC.

The V and J genes are TRBV2 and TRBJ2-3; D ambiguous. Germline-derived CDR1 and CDR2 are SNHLY and FYNNEI. The CDR3 is 11 amino acids. Trimming stripped 6 bases from V and 6 bases from J, with 7 bases between. The CDR3 here is CASRASDTQYF. CDR3 DNA sequence: TGTGCCAGCAGGGCATCGGATACGCAGTATTTT.

V gene TRBV5-6 combines with J gene TRBJ2-4; D uncertain. Germline loops: CDR1 SGHDT, CDR2 YYEEEE. This CDR3 has 14 amino acids. V lost 0 bases, J lost 7 bases, and 11 bases lay in between. CDR3 nucleotides: TGTGCCAGCAGCTTGGCCCCAGGCGGCAACATTCAGTACTTC. Its translation is CASSLAPGGNIQYF.

V is TRBV6-5 and J is TRBJ2-7, with D perhaps TRBD1 (6 bases). CDR3 length: 13 amino acids. The germline V gene has CDR1 MNHEY and CDR2 SVGAGI. V was cut by 5 bases and J by 5 bases, with 13 bases left in between. CDR3 region: CASSATGIHEQYF. The CDR3 DNA reads as TGTGCCAGCAGTGCAACAGGGATCCACGAGCAGTACTTC.

The V gene is TRBV6-5, the J gene TRBJ2-7; D is perhaps TRBD2 (7 bases). Germline V gene data show CDR1 as MNHEY and CDR2 as SVGAGI. This CDR3 is built from 14 residues. The V end lost 6 bases, the J end lost 0 bases, and 12 bases lay between the germline ends. CDR3 sequence reads: CASSPRGASYEQYF. The CDR3 DNA sequence: TGTGCCAGCAGCCCTCGGGGGGCCTCCTACGAGCAGTACTTC.

This clone was counted between two and nine times. The rearrangement links TRBV7-2 to TRBJ2-3; D gene uncertain. CDR1 is SGHTA and CDR2 is FQGNSA in the germline V gene. The CDR3 extends over 13 amino acids. The V end was cut by 4 bases, the J end by 3 bases, with 8 bases between. This CDR3 is CASSSIMTDTQYF. In DNA form, the CDR3 reads TGTGCCAGCAGCTCCATCATGACAGATACGCAGTATTTT.

This chain joins TRBV27 and TRBJ2-1; 9 nucleotides match TRBD1. The CDR3 contains 15 residues. Unmatched junction bases numbered 4, after V lost 5 bases and J lost 2 bases. Germline V lookup: CDR1 MNHEY, CDR2 SMNVEV (reference sequence). The CDR3 here is CASSPRTGAYNEQFF. The CDR3 DNA follows: TGTGCCAGCAGTCCTCGGACAGGGGCCTACAATGAGCAGTTCTTC.

This chain joins TRBV4-1 and TRBJ2-7; D unclear. The CDR3 runs 13 residues. Germline loops: CDR1 MGHRA, CDR2 YSYEKL. Trimming removed 4 bases at V and 5 bases at J, with 12 bases between. The CDR3 loop reads CASSRVDVDEQYF. Here the CDR3 DNA reads TGCGCCAGCAGCCGGGTAGATGTGGACGAGCAGTACTTC.

For the CDR3, the DNA is TGCGCCAGCAGCCAAGAATTAGGGGGTGGGGACTTTAATGAAAAACTGTTTTTT. Translating it yields CASSQELGGGDFNEKLFF. J is TRBJ1-4 and V is TRBV4-1; the D gene is possibly TRBD1 (6 bases). The CDR3 totals 18 residues. CDR1 is MGHRA and CDR2 is YSYEKL in the germline V gene. The germline V and J ends were trimmed by 0 bases and 4 bases, with 18 bases remaining between them.

This sequence joins TRBV2 and TRBJ1-4, with no clear D. V dropped 2 bases and J dropped 0 bases, with 7 bases sitting between them. This CDR3 comprises 15 residues. Germline V gene lookup returns CDR1 SNHLY and CDR2 FYNNEI. For the CDR3, the DNA is TGTGCCAGCAGTGAATGGCCGTCAACTAATGAAAAACTGTTTTTT. It translates to CASSEWPSTNEKLFF.

The rearrangement uses TRBV6-5 and TRBJ1-3; D possibly corresponds to TRBD1 (6 bases). Germline assignment: CDR1 MNHEY and CDR2 SVGAGI. Trimming removed 4 bases at V and 6 bases at J, with 16 bases between. The CDR3 contains 15 residues. The CDR3 DNA is TGTGCCAGCAGTTCTTACCCCCTGGGGGCAAACACCATATATTTT. Translating it yields CASSSYPLGANTIYF.